This T cell receptor beta chain was captured by sequencing in a study of blood T cell repertoires in COVID-19. J gave up 3 bases and V 4 bases, and 8 bases lay outside the gene matches. The CDR3 consists of 15 residues. In germline, CDR1 is LGHDT, CDR2 YNNKEL (reference sequence). Original handling: It was from reference gene primer amplification that nucleated cell counts were estimated. The assay was immunoSEQ multiplex PCR, and TCRdb's table has in-frame clones only and misses some. Clone size and the V and J calls come from that table; the DNA yielded D and trimming. The table records approximately 250,000 clones, around 87% of them present only once.

The V gene is TRBV3-1 (or the pseudogene TRBV3-2), the J gene TRBJ1-2, with 7 bases identical to TRBD1. Material for sequencing was peripheral blood. This sequence originates from a man aged 18 to 29 with active or convalescent COVID-19. CDR3 nucleotides: TGTGCCAGCAGCCTACTACAGGGGTGGGACTATGGCTACACCTTC. Amino acid sequence: CASSLLQGWDYGYTF.